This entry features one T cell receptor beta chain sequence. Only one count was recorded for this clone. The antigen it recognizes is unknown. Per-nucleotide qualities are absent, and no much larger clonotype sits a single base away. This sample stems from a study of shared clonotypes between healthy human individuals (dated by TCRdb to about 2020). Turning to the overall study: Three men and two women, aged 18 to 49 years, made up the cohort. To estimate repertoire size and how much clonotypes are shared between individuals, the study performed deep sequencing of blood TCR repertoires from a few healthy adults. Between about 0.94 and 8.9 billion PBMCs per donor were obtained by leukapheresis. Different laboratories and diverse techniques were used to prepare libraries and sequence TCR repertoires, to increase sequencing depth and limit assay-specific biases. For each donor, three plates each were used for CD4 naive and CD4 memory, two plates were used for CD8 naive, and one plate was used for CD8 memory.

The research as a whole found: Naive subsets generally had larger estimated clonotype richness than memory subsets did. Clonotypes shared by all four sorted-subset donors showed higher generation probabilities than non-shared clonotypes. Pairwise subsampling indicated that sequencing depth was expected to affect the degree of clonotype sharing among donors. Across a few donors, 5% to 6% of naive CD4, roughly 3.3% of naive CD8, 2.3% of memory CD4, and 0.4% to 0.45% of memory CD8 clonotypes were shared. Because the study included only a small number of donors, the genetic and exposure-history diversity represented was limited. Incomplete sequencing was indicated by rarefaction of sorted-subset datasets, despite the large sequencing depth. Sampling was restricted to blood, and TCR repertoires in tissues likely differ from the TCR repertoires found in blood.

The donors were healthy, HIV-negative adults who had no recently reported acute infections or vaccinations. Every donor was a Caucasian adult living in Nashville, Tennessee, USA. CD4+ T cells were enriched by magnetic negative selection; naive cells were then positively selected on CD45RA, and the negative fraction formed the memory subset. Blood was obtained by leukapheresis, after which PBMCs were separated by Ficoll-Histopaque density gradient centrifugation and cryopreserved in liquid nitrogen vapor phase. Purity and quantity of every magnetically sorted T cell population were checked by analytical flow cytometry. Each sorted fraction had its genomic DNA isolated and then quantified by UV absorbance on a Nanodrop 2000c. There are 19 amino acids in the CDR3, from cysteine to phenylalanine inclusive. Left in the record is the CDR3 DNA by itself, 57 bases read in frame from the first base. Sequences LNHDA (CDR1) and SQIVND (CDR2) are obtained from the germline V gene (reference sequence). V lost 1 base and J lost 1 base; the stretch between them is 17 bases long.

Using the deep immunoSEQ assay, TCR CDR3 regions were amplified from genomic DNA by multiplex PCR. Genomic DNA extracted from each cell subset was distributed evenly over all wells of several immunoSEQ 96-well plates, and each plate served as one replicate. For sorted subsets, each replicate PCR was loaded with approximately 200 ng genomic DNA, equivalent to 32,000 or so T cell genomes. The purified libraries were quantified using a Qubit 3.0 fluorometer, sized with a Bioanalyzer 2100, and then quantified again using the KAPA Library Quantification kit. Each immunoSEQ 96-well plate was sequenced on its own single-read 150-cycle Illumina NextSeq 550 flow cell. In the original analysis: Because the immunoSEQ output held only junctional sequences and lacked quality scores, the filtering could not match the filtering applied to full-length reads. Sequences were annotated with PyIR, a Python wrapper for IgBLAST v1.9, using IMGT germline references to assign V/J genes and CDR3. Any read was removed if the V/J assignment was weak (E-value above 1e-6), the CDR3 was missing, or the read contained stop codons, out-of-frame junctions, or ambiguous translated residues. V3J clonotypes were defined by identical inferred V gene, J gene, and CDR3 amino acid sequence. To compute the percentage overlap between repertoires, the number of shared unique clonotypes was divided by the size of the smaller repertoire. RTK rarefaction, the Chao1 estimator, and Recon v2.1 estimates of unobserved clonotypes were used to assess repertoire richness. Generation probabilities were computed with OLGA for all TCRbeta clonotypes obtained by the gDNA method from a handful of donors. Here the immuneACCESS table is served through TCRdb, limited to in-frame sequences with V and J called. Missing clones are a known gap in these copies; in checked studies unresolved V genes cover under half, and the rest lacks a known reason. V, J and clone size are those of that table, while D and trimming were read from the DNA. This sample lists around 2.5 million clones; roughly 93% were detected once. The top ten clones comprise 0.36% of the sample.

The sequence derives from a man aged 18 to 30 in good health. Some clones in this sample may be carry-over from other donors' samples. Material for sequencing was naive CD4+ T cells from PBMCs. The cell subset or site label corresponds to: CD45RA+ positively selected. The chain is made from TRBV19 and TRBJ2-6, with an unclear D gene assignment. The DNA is TGTGCCAGTAGTATAGTTCCGAGTTCGACCGGGTCTGGGGCCAACGTCCTGACTTTC. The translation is CASSIVPSSTGSGANVLTF. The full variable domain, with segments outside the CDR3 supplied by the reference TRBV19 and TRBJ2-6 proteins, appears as DGGITQSPKYLFRKEGQNVTLSCEQNLNHDAMYWYRQDPGQGLRLIYYSQIVNDFQKGDIAEGYSVSREKKESFPLTVTSAQKNPTAFYLCASSIVPSSTGSGANVLTFGAGSRLTVL.